This TCR beta chain was identified during a study of blood T cell repertoires in COVID-19. Across the study: The analysed material was cDNA or gDNA that came from T cells, B-cell-depleted T cells, or PBMCs.

Method: immunoSEQ multiplex PCR; TCRdb's copy keeps in-frame clones and lacks some. The sample yields 140,000 to 150,000 clones, over 75% seen once. This CDR3 contains 16 residues. CDR1 is MGHRA and CDR2 is YSYEKL in the germline V gene. V lost 1 base and J lost 2; bases outside the gene matches: 6. Ages ranged from about 18 to 89 years, with residence in 24 US areas. The receptor was derived from a woman in her twenties or thirties with acute COVID-19. The specimen was PBMCs or T cells enriched from blood (not recorded which). V and J are TRBV4-1 and TRBJ2-3; 7 positions match TRBD2. CDR3 in amino acids: CASSQVGRENTDTQYF. Written as DNA, the CDR3 is TGCGCCAGCAGCCAAGTGGGGAGGGAAAACACAGATACGCAGTATTTT.